These 23 T cell receptor beta chains were all obtained from the same sample, sequenced in a study of T cell responses to AZD1222 COVID-19 vaccine. Profiling relied on immunoSEQ multiplex PCR, and the TCRdb table lists in-frame clones only, not all of them. This sample has roughly 100,000 clones, with 82% found just once. Sequenced material: peripheral blood, taken on day 0 of AZD1222 vaccination. These receptors originate from an adult in good health.

The J gene is TRBJ1-5, the V gene TRBV9, with D perhaps matching TRBD1 (6 bases). The germline CDR1 and CDR2 sequences are SGDLS and YYNGEE. The CDR3 extends over 21 amino acids. The ends were cut back, 9 bases at V and 1 base at J, with 35 bases in the middle. CDR3 coding DNA: TGTGCCACCTATTACCCCCAGGACAGCGAGGGGAAGGGAATGAGCAATCAGCCCCAGCATTTT. Residues: CATYYPQDSEGKGMSNQPQHF.

The chain employs TRBV3-1 (or the pseudogene TRBV3-2) and TRBJ2-3; TRBD1 aligns across 7 bases. The CDR3 totals 14 residues. V gave up 5 bases and J gave up 1 base; unmatched junction bases: 3. The germline gives CDR1 LGHDT, CDR2 YNNKEL (reference sequence). Written as DNA, the CDR3 is TGTGCCAGCAGCGCCGGGACAGGCACAGATACGCAGTATTTT. It yields the protein CASSAGTGTDTQYF.

The rearrangement uses TRBV29-1 and TRBJ1-1; tentative D call: TRBD1 (5 bases). V lost 7 bases and J lost 0, with 18 bases in between. Germline CDR1 reads SQVTM; CDR2 reads ANQGSEA. The CDR3 length is 15 residues. The CDR3: CSGGNGELMNTEAFF. The CDR3 DNA is TGCAGCGGGGGGAACGGGGAACTTATGAACACTGAAGCTTTCTTT.

This clone was observed a few times. This chain connects TRBV4-3 to TRBJ1-2; D might be TRBD1 (5 bases). CDR1 is LGHNA, CDR2 YSLEER, per germline. The CDR3 covers 15 residues. V lost 0 bases and J 7 bases, leaving 15 bases between the germline ends. The chain's CDR3 is CASSQDPRVHGGYTF. For the CDR3, the DNA is TGCGCCAGCAGCCAAGATCCCAGGGTCCATGGTGGCTACACCTTC.

This chain joins TRBV29-1 and TRBJ2-1; D gene uncertain. This CDR3 is 13 amino acids long. Germline CDR1 SQVTM, CDR2 ANQGSEA. V was shortened by 5 bases and J by 2 bases, with 10 bases between the two germline ends. The DNA of the CDR3 is TGCAGCGTTAAATGGGATACCTACAATGAGCAGTTCTTC. It translates to CSVKWDTYNEQFF.

The chain has TRBV19 and TRBJ1-2, with a tentative D call TRBD1 (6 bases). V was trimmed by 2 bases and J by 2 bases, leaving 9 bases between them. CDR1 LNHDA and CDR2 SQIVND come from the germline V gene (reference sequence). This CDR3 contains 14 residues. In DNA form, the CDR3 reads TGTGCCAGTAGTATATCAGGGGCCAACTATGGCTACACCTTC. Residues: CASSISGANYGYTF.

J is TRBJ1-2 and V is TRBV3-1 (or the pseudogene TRBV3-2); 10 nucleotides line up with TRBD1. The CDR3 has 15 residues. V trimming: 3 bases; J trimming: 2 bases; junction bases outside the gene matches: 3. Germline V gene sequence: CDR1 LGHDT, CDR2 YNNKEL (reference sequence). CDR3 coding DNA: TGTGCCAGCAGCCAGGACAGGGGGTCCAACTATGGCTACACCTTC. Translated: CASSQDRGSNYGYTF.

The sample holds a few counts of this clone. The CDR3 sequence is CASSPSPGPGYEQYF. In DNA form, the CDR3 reads TGTGCCAGCAGCCCTAGTCCGGGTCCGGGATACGAGCAGTACTTC. V is TRBV9 and J is TRBJ2-7; tentatively, D is TRBD2 (5 bases). CDR3 length: 15 residues. The V gene lost 4 bases and the J gene lost 4 bases, with 18 bases spanning the gap. Germline loops: CDR1 SGDLS, CDR2 YYNGEE.

This clone was seen only a few times. V is TRBV24-1 and J is TRBJ2-1; D is unclear. The CDR3 extends over 13 amino acids. Trimming cost V 6 bases and J 6 bases, with 11 bases left between them. The germline V gene encodes CDR1 KGHDR and CDR2 SFDVKD. CDR3 residues: CATSSRVGNEQFF. The CDR3 nucleotides are TGTGCCACCAGTTCAAGGGTAGGCAATGAGCAGTTCTTC.

V is TRBV6-1 and J is TRBJ1-1, with 10 positions matching TRBD1. In germline, CDR1 is MNHNS, CDR2 SASEGT. Losses at the gene ends were 3 bases for V and 6 bases for J; bases not matched to a gene: 7. The CDR3 totals 15 residues. DNA for the CDR3: TGTGCCAGCAGTGAGACCGGGACAGGGGTCTCTGAAGCTTTCTTT. Translating gives CASSETGTGVSEAFF.

The gene calls are TRBV18 and TRBJ2-7; TRBD2 matches at 9 bases. Germline assignment: CDR1 KGHSH and CDR2 LQKENI. The CDR3 has 15 amino acids. The trim removed 1 base at V and 4 bases at J, leaving 5 bases unmatched. The CDR3 region has the DNA TGTGCCAGCTCACCACTCCGCGGGGGGGTGTACGAGCAGTACTTC. Translated, it gives CASSPLRGGVYEQYF.

The chain is built from TRBV6-5 and TRBJ1-1; D perhaps matches TRBD1 (5 bases). The CDR3 loop spans 15 amino acids. CDR1 and CDR2 (germline): MNHEY, SVGAGI. V was cut by 5 bases and J by 7 bases, with 20 bases left in between. The CDR3 DNA sequence: TGTGCCAGCAGTCCGCCCGGGACGGGGAGGGGTGAAGCTTTCTTT. This translates into CASSPPGTGRGEAFF.

This clone was counted a few times. The chain recombines TRBV6-1 with TRBJ1-2; D not certain. Trimming took 1 base from V and 4 from J, leaving 7 bases between them. The CDR3 is made up of 13 amino acids. From germline, CDR1 is MNHNS and CDR2 SASEGT. Written as DNA, the CDR3 is TGTGCCAGCAGTGAAGGGTCCCGCTATGGCTACACCTTC. It translates to CASSEGSRYGYTF.

This clone was seen only a few times. The chain has TRBV4-1 and TRBJ2-2; D might be TRBD2 (7 bases). Trimming left V 0 bases short and J 4 bases short, with 12 bases between. In germline, CDR1 is MGHRA, CDR2 YSYEKL. There are 16 residues in the CDR3. CDR3 nucleotides: TGCGCCAGCAGCCAAGAAGGGGGGGCGGTCACCGGGGAGCTGTTTTTT. Translation: CASSQEGGAVTGELFF.

V is TRBV10-3 and J is TRBJ1-2; 7 bases are shared with TRBD1. CDR1 and CDR2 (germline): ENHRY, SYGVKD. V lost 3 bases, J lost 5 bases, and 9 bases stayed unmatched. The CDR3 has 15 residues. Here the CDR3 reads CAISDPIGTEYGYTF. CDR3 in DNA: TGTGCCATCAGTGACCCCATCGGGACAGAGTATGGCTACACCTTC.

The CDR3, as DNA: TGCGCCAGCAGCTTGGGACTGTCCAAACTCAATGAGCAGTTCTTC. Protein: CASSLGLSKLNEQFF. The rearrangement joins TRBV5-1 to TRBJ2-1, with unresolved D. The V gene's germline CDR1 is SGHRS and CDR2 YFSETQ. V was pared by 0 bases and J by 6 bases, with 13 bases between. This CDR3 has 15 amino acids.

This clone was counted between two and nine times. CDR3 region: CASSQEPSGVGTGELFF. The CDR3, as DNA: TGTGCCAGCAGCCAAGAACCTAGCGGGGTGGGCACCGGGGAGCTGTTTTTT. This chain uses TRBV4-2 with TRBJ2-2; 9 nucleotides line up with TRBD2. Germline V gene lookup returns CDR1 LGHNA and CDR2 YNFKEQ. The length of the CDR3 is 17 residues. V was clipped by 0 bases and J by 4 bases; unmatched bases: 6.

The V call is TRBV11-3, the J call TRBJ2-1; D is ambiguous. CDR1 and CDR2 from the germline V gene are SGHNT and YENEEA. CDR3 size: 14 residues. With 5 bases removed from V and 5 bases from J, the gap between germline ends came to 13 bases. Here the CDR3 DNA reads TGTGCCAGCAGCCCAGGTGGCACCCACAATGAGCAGTTCTTC. Translation gives CASSPGGTHNEQFF.

This clone appeared a few times. The rearrangement links TRBV10-2 to TRBJ1-1; D gene ambiguous. Trimming removed 6 bases from V and 1 base from J, with 9 bases in between. CDR1 is WSHSY and CDR2 is SAAADI in the germline V gene. The CDR3 is made up of 13 amino acids. The CDR3 DNA follows: TGCGCCAGCAGGGTAGGCCAGAACACTGAAGCTTTCTTT. It is translated as CASRVGQNTEAFF.

This clone appeared a single time. This rearrangement joins TRBV7-8 to TRBJ2-3; a weak D match, TRBD1 (6 bases). Trimming stripped 5 bases from V and 5 bases from J, with 17 bases between. Germline CDR1 is SGHVS and CDR2 is FQNEAQ. The CDR3 has 15 amino acids. The CDR3 bases are TGTGCCAGCAGCCCCTGGGGGTCGGACAGAGATACGCAGTATTTT. Amino acid sequence: CASSPWGSDRDTQYF. Full variable domain (missing parts from reference TRBV7-8 and TRBJ2-3): GAGVSQSPRYKVAKRGQDVALRCDPISGHVSLFWYQQALGQGPEFLTYFQNEAQLDKSGLPSDRFFAERPEGSVSTLKIQRTQQEDSAVYLCASSPWGSDRDTQYFGPGTRLTVL.

V usage is TRBV9 and J usage is TRBJ1-1; TRBD1 might be the D (6 bases). The CDR3 is made up of 14 amino acids. Germline lookup yields CDR1 SGDLS and CDR2 YYNGEE. Trimming removed 4 bases at V and 1 base at J, with 11 bases between. The CDR3 sequence is CASSTRQENTEAFF. The CDR3 DNA reads TGTGCCAGCAGCACCCGACAGGAGAACACTGAAGCTTTCTTT.

This rearrangement joins TRBV6-1 to TRBJ1-2, with 7 bases lining up with TRBD1. There are 16 residues in the CDR3. Trimming took 0 bases from V and 5 from J; bases not matched to a gene: 9. Germline assignment: CDR1 MNHNS and CDR2 SASEGT. CDR3 sequence (DNA): TGTGCCAGCAGTGAAGCAGCGCCAGGGGGAGGGTATGGCTACACCTTC. Translating gives CASSEAAPGGGYGYTF.

The chain is built from TRBV11-2 and TRBJ1-6, with D possibly being TRBD1 (6 bases). V lost 6 bases, J lost 7 bases, and 13 bases lay in between. Germline CDR1 SGHAT, CDR2 FQNNGV. The CDR3 runs 14 residues. The CDR3 loop reads CASSQDRRNSPLHF. The CDR3, as DNA: TGTGCCAGCAGTCAAGACAGGAGAAATTCACCCCTCCACTTT.